The clone carrying this T cell receptor beta chain was detected only once. The antigen remains unidentified. PCR involved 60 Vbeta and 13 Jbeta primers. Sequenced by immunoSEQ multiplex PCR; TCRdb stores in-frame clones only, minus some. The table includes over 150,000 clones, 80% detected once. These data belong to a study of cytomegalovirus exposure and HLA in healthy donors. Study at large: In an early release, HLA-typed donors contributed some 80 million unique TCR sequences.

Findings and caveats of the study: Later examination showed HLA-associated TCR beta chains had greater clonal expansion than equally common others.

The junction had 6 bases not matched to a gene; V was cut back by 3 bases and J by 4 bases. This CDR3 comprises 15 residues. Germline V gives CDR1 LNHDA, CDR2 SQIVND (reference sequence). The origin of this receptor is a woman aged 50 to 65 in good health and CMV-seronegative. The chain joins TRBV19 to TRBJ2-3; 8 bases map to TRBD2. The sample taken for sequencing was PBMCs. The CDR3, as DNA: TGTGCCAGTAGTATCTCGGGGGGGGGTCCAGATACGCAGTATTTT. Translated, it gives CASSISGGGPDTQYF.